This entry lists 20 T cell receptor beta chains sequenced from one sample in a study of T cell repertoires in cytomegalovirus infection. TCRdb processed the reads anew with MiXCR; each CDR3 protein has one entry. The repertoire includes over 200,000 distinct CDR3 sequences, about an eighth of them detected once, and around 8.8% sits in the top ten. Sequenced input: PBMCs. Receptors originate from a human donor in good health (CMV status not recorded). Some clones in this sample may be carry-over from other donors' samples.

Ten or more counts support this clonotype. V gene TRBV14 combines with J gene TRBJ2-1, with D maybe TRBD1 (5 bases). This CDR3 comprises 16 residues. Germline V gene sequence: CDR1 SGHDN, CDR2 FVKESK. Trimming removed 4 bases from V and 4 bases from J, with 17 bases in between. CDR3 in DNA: TGTGCCAGCAGCCGTCCTTGGCAGGGCCTTTACAATGAGCAGTTCTTC. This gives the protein CASSRPWQGLYNEQFF.

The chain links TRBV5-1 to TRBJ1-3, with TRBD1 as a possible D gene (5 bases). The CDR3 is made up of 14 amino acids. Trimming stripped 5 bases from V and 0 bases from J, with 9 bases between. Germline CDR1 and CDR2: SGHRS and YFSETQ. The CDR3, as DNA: TGCGCCAGCAGTCAGGGATCCTCTGGAAACACCATATATTTT. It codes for CASSQGSSGNTIYF. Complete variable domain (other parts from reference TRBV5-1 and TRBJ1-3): KAGVTQTPRYLIKTRGQQVTLSCSPISGHRSVSWYQQTPGQGLQFLFEYFSETQRNKGNFPGRFSGRQFSNSRSEMNVSTLELGDSALYLCASSQGSSGNTIYFGEGSWLTVV.

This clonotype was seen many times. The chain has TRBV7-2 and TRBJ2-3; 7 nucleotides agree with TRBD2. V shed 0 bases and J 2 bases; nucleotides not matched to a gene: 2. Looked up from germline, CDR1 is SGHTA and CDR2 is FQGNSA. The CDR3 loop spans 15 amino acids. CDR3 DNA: TGTGCCAGCAGCTTAGCGGGAGGGACCACAGATACGCAGTATTTT. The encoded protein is CASSLAGGTTDTQYF.

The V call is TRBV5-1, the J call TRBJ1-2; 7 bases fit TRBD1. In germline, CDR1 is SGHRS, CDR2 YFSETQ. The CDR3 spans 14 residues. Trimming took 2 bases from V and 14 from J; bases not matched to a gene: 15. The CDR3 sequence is CASSFDGQARMETF. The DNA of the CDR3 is TGCGCCAGCAGCTTCGACGGACAGGCCCGGATGGAGACCTTC.

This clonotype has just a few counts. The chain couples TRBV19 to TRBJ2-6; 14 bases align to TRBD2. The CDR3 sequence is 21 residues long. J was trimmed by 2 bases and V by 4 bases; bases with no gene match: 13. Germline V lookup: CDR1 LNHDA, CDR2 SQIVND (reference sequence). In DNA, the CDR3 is TGTGCCAGTAGTACCGCCGGGACTAGCGGGAGAAGTCTTCCTGGGGCCAACGTCCTGACTTTC. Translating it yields CASSTAGTSGRSLPGANVLTF.

The CDR3 nucleotides read TGTGCCAGCAGCCCGCGGGACTCCATTTCGGGGGCCAACGTCCTGACTTTC. It codes for CASSPRDSISGANVLTF. V is TRBV5-4 and J is TRBJ2-6; possible D gene TRBD2, 6 bases. The germline CDR1 and CDR2 sequences are SGHNT and YYREEE (reference sequence). The V end was cut by 4 bases, the J end by 4 bases, with 18 bases between. This CDR3 has 17 amino acids.

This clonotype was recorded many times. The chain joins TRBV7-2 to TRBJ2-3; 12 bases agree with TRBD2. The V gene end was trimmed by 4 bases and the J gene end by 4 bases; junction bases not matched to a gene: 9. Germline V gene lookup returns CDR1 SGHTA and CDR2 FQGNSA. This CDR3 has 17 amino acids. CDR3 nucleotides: TGTGCCAGCAGCTCCTTCATAAGACTAGCGGGGGCAGATACGCAGTATTTT. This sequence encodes CASSSFIRLAGADTQYF.

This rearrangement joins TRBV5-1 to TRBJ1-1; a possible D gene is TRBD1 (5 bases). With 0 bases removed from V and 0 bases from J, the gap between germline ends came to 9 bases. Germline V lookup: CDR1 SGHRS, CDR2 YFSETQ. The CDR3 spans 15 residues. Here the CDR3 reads CASSLGDGLNTEAFF. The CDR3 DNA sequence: TGCGCCAGCAGCTTGGGGGACGGGTTGAACACTGAAGCTTTCTTT.

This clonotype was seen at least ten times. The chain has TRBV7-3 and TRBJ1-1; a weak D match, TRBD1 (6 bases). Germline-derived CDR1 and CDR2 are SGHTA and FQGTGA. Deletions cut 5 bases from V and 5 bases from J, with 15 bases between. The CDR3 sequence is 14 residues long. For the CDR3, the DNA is TGTGCCAGCAGCCCAACAGGGCAGGTTACTGAAGCTTTCTTT. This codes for CASSPTGQVTEAFF.

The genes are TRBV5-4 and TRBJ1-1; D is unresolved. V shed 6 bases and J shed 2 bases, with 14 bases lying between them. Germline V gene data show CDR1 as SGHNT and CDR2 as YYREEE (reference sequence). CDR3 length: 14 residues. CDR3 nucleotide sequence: TGTGCCAGCACTGAGAGATATTCCAACACTGAAGCTTTCTTT. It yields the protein CASTERYSNTEAFF.

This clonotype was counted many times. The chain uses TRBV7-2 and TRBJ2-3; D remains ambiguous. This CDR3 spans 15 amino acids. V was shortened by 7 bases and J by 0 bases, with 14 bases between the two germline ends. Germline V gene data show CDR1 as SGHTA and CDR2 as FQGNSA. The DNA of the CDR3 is TGTGCCAGCACCCCGTGGGGTCCAAGCACAGATACGCAGTATTTT. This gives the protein CASTPWGPSTDTQYF.

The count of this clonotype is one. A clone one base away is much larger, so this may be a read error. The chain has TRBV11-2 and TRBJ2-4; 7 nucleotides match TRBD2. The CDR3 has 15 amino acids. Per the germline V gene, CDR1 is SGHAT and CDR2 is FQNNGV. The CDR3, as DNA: TGTGCCAGCAGCTTAGATACAGCGGGGAAAACCATTCAGTACTTC. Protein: CASSLDTAGKTIQYF.

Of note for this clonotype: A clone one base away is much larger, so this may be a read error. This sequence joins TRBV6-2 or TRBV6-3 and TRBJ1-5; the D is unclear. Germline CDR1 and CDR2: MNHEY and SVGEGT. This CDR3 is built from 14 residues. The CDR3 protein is CSSRFDNSNQPQHF. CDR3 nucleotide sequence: TGTTCCAGCAGATTCGACAACAGCAATCAGCCCCAGCATTTT.

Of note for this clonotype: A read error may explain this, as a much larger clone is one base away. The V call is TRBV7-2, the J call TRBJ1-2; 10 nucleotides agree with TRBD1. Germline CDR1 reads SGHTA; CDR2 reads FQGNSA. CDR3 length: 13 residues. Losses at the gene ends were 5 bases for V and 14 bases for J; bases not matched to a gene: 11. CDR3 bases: TGTGCCAGCAGCCCCCCGGGACAGGGGATGGTGACCTTC. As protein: CASSPPGQGMVTF.

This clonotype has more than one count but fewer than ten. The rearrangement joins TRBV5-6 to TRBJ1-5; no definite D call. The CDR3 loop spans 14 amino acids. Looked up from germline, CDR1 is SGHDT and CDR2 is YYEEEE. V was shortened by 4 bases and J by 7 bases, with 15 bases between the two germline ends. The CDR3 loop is CASSRKAGKQPQHF. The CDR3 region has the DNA TGTGCCAGCAGCCGAAAGGCGGGGAAACAGCCCCAGCATTTT.

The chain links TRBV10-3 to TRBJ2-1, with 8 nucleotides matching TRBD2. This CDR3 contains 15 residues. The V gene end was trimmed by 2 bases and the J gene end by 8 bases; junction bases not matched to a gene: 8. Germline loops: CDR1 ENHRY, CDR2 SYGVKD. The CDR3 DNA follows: TGTGCCATCAGTGAGGTTTCCGGGGGGGTACATGAGCAGTTCTTC. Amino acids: CAISEVSGGVHEQFF.

DNA of the CDR3: TGTGCCAGCAGCCGAGGGAGGAGGGACGCTTTCTTT. This encodes CASSRGRRDAFF. The genes are TRBV28 and TRBJ1-1; maybe TRBD1 (5 bases). The V end lost 6 bases, the J end lost 11 bases, and 16 bases lay between the germline ends. The CDR3 runs 12 residues. Germline values: CDR1 MDHEN, CDR2 SYDVKM.

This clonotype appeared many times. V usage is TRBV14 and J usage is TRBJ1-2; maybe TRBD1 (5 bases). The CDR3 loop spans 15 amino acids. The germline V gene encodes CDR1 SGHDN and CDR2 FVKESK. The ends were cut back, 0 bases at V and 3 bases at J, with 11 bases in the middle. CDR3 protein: CASSQDALQDYGYTF. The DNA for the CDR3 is TGTGCCAGCAGCCAAGACGCTCTACAGGACTATGGCTACACCTTC. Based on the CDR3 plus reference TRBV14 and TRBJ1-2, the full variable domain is EAGVTQFPSHSVIEKGQTVTLRCDPISGHDNLYWYRRVMGKEIKFLLHFVKESKQDESGMPNNRFLAERTGGTYSTLKVQPAELEDSGVYFCASSQDALQDYGYTFGSGTRLTVV.

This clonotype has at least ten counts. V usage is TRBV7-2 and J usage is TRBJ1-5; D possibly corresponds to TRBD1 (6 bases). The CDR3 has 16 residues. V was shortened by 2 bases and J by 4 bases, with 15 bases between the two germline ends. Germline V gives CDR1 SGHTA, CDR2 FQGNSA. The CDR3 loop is CASSLTPLQGNQPQHF. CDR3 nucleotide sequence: TGTGCCAGCAGCTTAACCCCGCTCCAGGGGAATCAGCCCCAGCATTTT. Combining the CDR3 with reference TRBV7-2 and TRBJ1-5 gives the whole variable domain GAGVSQSPSNKVTEKGKDVELRCDPISGHTALYWYRQSLGQGLEFLIYFQGNSAPDKSGLPSDRFSAERTGGSVSTLTIQRTQQEDSAVYLCASSLTPLQGNQPQHFGDGTRLSIL.

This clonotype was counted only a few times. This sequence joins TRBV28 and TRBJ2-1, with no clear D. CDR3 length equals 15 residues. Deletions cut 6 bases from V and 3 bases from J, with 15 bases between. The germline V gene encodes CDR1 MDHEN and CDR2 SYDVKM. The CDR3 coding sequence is TGTGCCAGCAGAGGAACGAGCGACCTCTACAATGAGCAGTTCTTC. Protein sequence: CASRGTSDLYNEQFF.